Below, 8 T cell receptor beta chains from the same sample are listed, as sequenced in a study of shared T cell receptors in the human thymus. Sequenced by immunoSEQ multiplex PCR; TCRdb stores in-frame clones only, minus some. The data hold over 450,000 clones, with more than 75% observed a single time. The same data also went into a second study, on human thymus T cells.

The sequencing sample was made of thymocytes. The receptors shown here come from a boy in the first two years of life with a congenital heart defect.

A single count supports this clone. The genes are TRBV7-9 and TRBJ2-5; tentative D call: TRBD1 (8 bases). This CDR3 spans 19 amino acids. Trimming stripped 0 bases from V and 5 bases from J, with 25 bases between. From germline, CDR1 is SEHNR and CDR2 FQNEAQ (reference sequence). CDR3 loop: CASSLADSGRQGAGETQYF. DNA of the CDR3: TGTGCCAGCAGCTTAGCGGATTCCGGGAGGCAGGGGGCTGGGGAGACCCAGTACTTC.

CDR3 amino acids: CASSLYSRNTEAFF. The CDR3 nucleotides are TGTGCCAGCAGTTTATACAGTCGGAACACTGAAGCTTTCTTT. V usage is TRBV28 and J usage is TRBJ1-1; D is uncertain. Germline values: CDR1 MDHEN, CDR2 SYDVKM. V was clipped by 1 base and J by 1 base, with 7 bases between them. The CDR3 sequence is 14 residues long.

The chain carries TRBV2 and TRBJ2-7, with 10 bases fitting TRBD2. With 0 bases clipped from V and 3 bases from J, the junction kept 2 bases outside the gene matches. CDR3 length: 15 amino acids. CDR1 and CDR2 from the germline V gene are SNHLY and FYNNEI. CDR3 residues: CASSEAGLAYYEQYF. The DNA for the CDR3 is TGTGCCAGCAGTGAAGCGGGACTAGCGTACTACGAGCAGTACTTC.

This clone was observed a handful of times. The CDR3 nucleotides are TGTGCCACCAGCAGAGGACAAGTGGACACTGAAGCTTTCTTT. Its protein product is CATSRGQVDTEAFF. The J gene is TRBJ1-1, the V gene TRBV15; D gene unclear. This CDR3 is built from 14 residues. With 1 base removed from V and 3 bases from J, the gap between germline ends came to 9 bases. The V gene's germline CDR1 is LNHNV and CDR2 YYDKDF (reference sequence).

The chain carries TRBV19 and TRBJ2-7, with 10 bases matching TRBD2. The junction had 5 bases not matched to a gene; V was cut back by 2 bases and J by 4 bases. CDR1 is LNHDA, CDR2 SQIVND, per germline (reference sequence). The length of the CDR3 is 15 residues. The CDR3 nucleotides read TGTGCCAGTAGTATATCCCTAGCGGGAGAGTACGAGCAGTACTTC. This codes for CASSISLAGEYEQYF.

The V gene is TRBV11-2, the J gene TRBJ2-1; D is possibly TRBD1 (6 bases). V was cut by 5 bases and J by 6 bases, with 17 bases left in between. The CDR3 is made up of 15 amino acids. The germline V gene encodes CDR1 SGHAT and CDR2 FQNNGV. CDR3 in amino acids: CASSPPPDRINEQFF. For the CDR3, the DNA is TGTGCCAGCAGCCCTCCCCCGGACAGAATCAATGAGCAGTTCTTC. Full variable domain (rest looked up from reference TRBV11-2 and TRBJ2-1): EAGVAQSPRYKIIEKRQSVAFWCNPISGHATLYWYQQILGQGPKLLIQFQNNGVVDDSQLPKDRFSAERLKGVDSTLKIQPAKLEDSAVYLCASSPPPDRINEQFFGPGTRLTVL.

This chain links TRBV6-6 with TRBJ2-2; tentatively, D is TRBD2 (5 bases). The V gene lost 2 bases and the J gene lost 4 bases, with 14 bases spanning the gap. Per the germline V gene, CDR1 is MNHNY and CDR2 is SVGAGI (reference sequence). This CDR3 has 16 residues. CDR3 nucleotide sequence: TGTGCCAGCAGTTACGGTCGCGAACGGGGCACCGGGGAGCTGTTTTTT. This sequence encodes CASSYGRERGTGELFF.

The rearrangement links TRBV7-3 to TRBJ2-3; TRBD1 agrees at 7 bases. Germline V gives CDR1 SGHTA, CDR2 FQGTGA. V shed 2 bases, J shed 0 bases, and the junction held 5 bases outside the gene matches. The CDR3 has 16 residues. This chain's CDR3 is CASSLLDRPSTDTQYF. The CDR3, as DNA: TGTGCCAGCAGCTTATTGGACAGGCCAAGCACAGATACGCAGTATTTT. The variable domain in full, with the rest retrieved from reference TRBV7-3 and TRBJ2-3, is GAGVSQTPSNKVTEKGKYVELRCDPISGHTALYWYRQSLGQGPEFLIYFQGTGAADDSGLPNDRFFAVRPEGSVSTLKIQRTERGDSAVYLCASSLLDRPSTDTQYFGPGTRLTVL.